This T cell receptor (beta chain) was obtained from a study of blood T cell repertoires in COVID-19. The CDR3 is 11 residues long. Germline lookup yields CDR1 DFQATT and CDR2 SNEGSKA (reference sequence). V shed 3 bases, J shed 8 bases, and the junction held 2 bases outside the gene matches. Sequencing was performed with immunoSEQ multiplex PCR; in TCRdb, only in-frame clones are kept and a portion is missing. Of about 440,000 clones in the sample, 70% to 90% are singletons; the top ten hold approximately 2%. This chain uses TRBV20-1 with TRBJ1-1; 8 bases map to TRBD1. The source material was PBMCs or T cells enriched from blood (not recorded which). The clonotype was recovered from a young woman with acute COVID-19. CDR3: CSASRTGEAFF. For the CDR3, the DNA is TGCAGTGCTAGTAGGACAGGGGAAGCTTTCTTT.